These T cell receptor beta chains were read from a single sample in a study of cytomegalovirus exposure and HLA in healthy donors. Some clones are missing from TCRdb's copy, which holds only in-frame ones; the method was immunoSEQ multiplex PCR. The repertoire includes 140,000 to 150,000 clones, about 79% of them detected once, and about 1.8% sits in the top ten. Sequencing was performed on PBMCs. These receptors all stem from a woman in her 30s in good health and CMV-seronegative. Both conserved end residues are part of each CDR3. Each record gives: J gene, clone size, V gene, D gene, CDR3 length, CDR3 DNA, CDR3 protein. D genes are given only for firm matches. Clone sizes are given selectively: once, few, many, or a class where the clone is expanded.

j_gene: TRBJ2-3; abundance: .; v_gene: TRBV7-3; d_gene: .; len: 16; CDR3nt: TGTGCCAGCAGCTTATTGGGTAGAGGAGCCACAGATACGCAGTATTTT; CDR3aa: CASSLLGRGATDTQYF
j_gene: TRBJ1-4; abundance: .; v_gene: TRBV5-1; d_gene: TRBD1; len: 18; CDR3nt: TGCGCCAGCCGTTCGACAGGGCGAGGGGGTCCAACTAATGAAAAACTGTTTTTT; CDR3aa: CASRSTGRGGPTNEKLFF
j_gene: TRBJ2-1; abundance: .; v_gene: TRBV5-4; d_gene: TRBD2; len: 17; CDR3nt: TGTGCCAGCAGCTTTTCTACCACTAGCGGGGGGGCCTACGAGCAGTTCTTC; CDR3aa: CASSFSTTSGGAYEQFF
j_gene: TRBJ1-1; abundance: .; v_gene: TRBV5-1; d_gene: TRBD1; len: 17; CDR3nt: TGCGCCAGCAGCTTGGCAGGGACAGGGGTAGGAGGCACTGAAGCTTTCTTT; CDR3aa: CASSLAGTGVGGTEAFF
j_gene: TRBJ1-1; abundance: once; v_gene: TRBV19; d_gene: .; len: 14; CDR3nt: TGTGCCAGTAGTAGAGGCAGGGCGAACACTGAAGCTTTCTTT; CDR3aa: CASSRGRANTEAFF
j_gene: TRBJ2-2; abundance: .; v_gene: TRBV5-1; d_gene: TRBD1; len: 14; CDR3nt: TGCGCCAGCAGCTTACACAGGGGGGCCGGGGAGCTGTTTTTT; CDR3aa: CASSLHRGAGELFF
j_gene: TRBJ1-4; abundance: .; v_gene: TRBV2; d_gene: TRBD1; len: 15; CDR3nt: TGTGCCAGCAGAGGCCCAGGACAGGGGCGGGAAAAACTGTTTTTT; CDR3aa: CASRGPGQGREKLFF
j_gene: TRBJ1-2; abundance: .; v_gene: TRBV9; d_gene: .; len: 14; CDR3nt: TGTGCCAGCAGCGTAGATTATGGTCAGGGTGGCTACACCTTC; CDR3aa: CASSVDYGQGGYTF
j_gene: TRBJ1-2; abundance: few; v_gene: TRBV7-2; d_gene: .; len: 13; CDR3nt: TGTGCCAGCAGCTTAGTCCCGGGGGATGGCTACACCTTC; CDR3aa: CASSLVPGDGYTF
j_gene: TRBJ2-1; abundance: .; v_gene: TRBV4-3; d_gene: .; len: 14; CDR3nt: TGCGCCAGCAGCCCAGATGACAGGTACAATGAGCAGTTCTTC; CDR3aa: CASSPDDRYNEQFF
j_gene: TRBJ1-1; abundance: .; v_gene: TRBV19; d_gene: .; len: 13; CDR3nt: TGTGCCACCATAGAGGCTGAGAACACTGAAGCTTTCTTT; CDR3aa: CATIEAENTEAFF
j_gene: TRBJ1-1; abundance: .; v_gene: TRBV5-1; d_gene: .; len: 13; CDR3nt: TGCGCCAGCAGCCTGAGCGCAAACACTGAAGCTTTCTTT; CDR3aa: CASSLSANTEAFF
j_gene: TRBJ1-1; abundance: .; v_gene: TRBV2; d_gene: TRBD1; len: 13; CDR3nt: TGTGCCAGCATGGGACAGGGTATTATCAAGGCTTTCTTT; CDR3aa: CASMGQGIIKAFF
j_gene: TRBJ1-1; abundance: .; v_gene: TRBV4-1; d_gene: .; len: 15; CDR3nt: TGCGCCAGCAGCCCCGGAACGGGATACTCGGCGGAAGCTTTCTTT; CDR3aa: CASSPGTGYSAEAFF
j_gene: TRBJ1-2; abundance: .; v_gene: TRBV30; d_gene: .; len: 13; CDR3nt: TGTGCCTGGAGTGTACCAGGGAACTATGGCTACACCTTC; CDR3aa: CAWSVPGNYGYTF
j_gene: TRBJ2-1; abundance: .; v_gene: TRBV6-4; d_gene: .; len: 14; CDR3nt: TGTGCCAGCAGTTCCCGGGGTAGCGTGAATGAGCAGTTCTTC; CDR3aa: CASSSRGSVNEQFF
j_gene: TRBJ1-2; abundance: .; v_gene: TRBV9; d_gene: TRBD1; len: 13; CDR3nt: TGTGCCAGCAGCGTACCACAGGGGGGTGGCTACACCTTC; CDR3aa: CASSVPQGGGYTF
j_gene: TRBJ1-1; abundance: few; v_gene: TRBV6-1; d_gene: TRBD1; len: 14; CDR3nt: TGTGCCAGCAGGGGGTTAGGGGGCTGGGCTGAAGCTTTCTTT; CDR3aa: CASRGLGGWAEAFF
j_gene: TRBJ1-2; abundance: once; v_gene: TRBV5-4; d_gene: .; len: 13; CDR3nt: TGTGCCAGCAGCTTGGGAGCGACCTATGGCTACACCTTC; CDR3aa: CASSLGATYGYTF
j_gene: TRBJ1-1; abundance: once; v_gene: TRBV2; d_gene: TRBD1; len: 15; CDR3nt: TGTGCCAGCAGTGAAGCGACAGGGCCAGGCGCTGAAGCTTTCTTT; CDR3aa: CASSEATGPGAEAFF
j_gene: TRBJ2-2; abundance: .; v_gene: TRBV7-9; d_gene: TRBD1; len: 13; CDR3nt: TGTGCCAGCAGCTTAGGACAGGGCGGGGAGCTGTTTTTT; CDR3aa: CASSLGQGGELFF
j_gene: TRBJ2-5; abundance: once; v_gene: TRBV6-1; d_gene: .; len: 13; CDR3nt: TGTGCCAGCAGTGAATACAGCCAAGAGACCCAGTACTTC; CDR3aa: CASSEYSQETQYF
j_gene: TRBJ2-7; abundance: .; v_gene: TRBV5-1; d_gene: .; len: 14; CDR3nt: TGCGCCAGCAGCTCACAGGGCGTCTCCTACGAGCAGTACTTC; CDR3aa: CASSSQGVSYEQYF
j_gene: TRBJ2-7; abundance: .; v_gene: TRBV5-6; d_gene: .; len: 14; CDR3nt: TGTGCCAGCAGCTTGAGAGGGTCCACCTACGAGCAGTACTTC; CDR3aa: CASSLRGSTYEQYF
j_gene: TRBJ2-7; abundance: .; v_gene: TRBV10-3; d_gene: .; len: 17; CDR3nt: TGTGCCATCAGTGAGTATGTCAGGCCCACCTTACCTTACGAGCAGTACTTC; CDR3aa: CAISEYVRPTLPYEQYF
j_gene: TRBJ1-1; abundance: .; v_gene: TRBV5-5; d_gene: .; len: 16; CDR3nt: TGTGCCAGCACCCTCGGACGGGGTTCCTCGAACACTGAAGCTTTCTTT; CDR3aa: CASTLGRGSSNTEAFF
j_gene: TRBJ1-1; abundance: .; v_gene: TRBV11-2; d_gene: .; len: 17; CDR3nt: TGTGCCAGCAGCTTAGACCCACAGGGCCAGTTGAACACTGAAGCTTTCTTT; CDR3aa: CASSLDPQGQLNTEAFF
j_gene: TRBJ2-5; abundance: .; v_gene: TRBV5-1; d_gene: TRBD1; len: 15; CDR3nt: TGCGCCAGCAGCTCAACAGGGGGTGCCTCCGAGACCCAGTACTTC; CDR3aa: CASSSTGGASETQYF
j_gene: TRBJ1-3; abundance: .; v_gene: TRBV5-1; d_gene: .; len: 12; CDR3nt: TGCGCCAGCAGCAGGGAAGGAGGCACCATATATTTT; CDR3aa: CASSREGGTIYF
j_gene: TRBJ1-2; abundance: .; v_gene: TRBV5-5; d_gene: .; len: 15; CDR3nt: TGTGCCAGCAGCTTGGTGGCCGGGTCCAACTATGGCTACACCTTC; CDR3aa: CASSLVAGSNYGYTF
j_gene: TRBJ2-1; abundance: few; v_gene: TRBV7-2; d_gene: TRBD2; len: 13; CDR3nt: TGTGCCAGCCTGGGGAGGGTCCGGGGTGAGCAGTTCTTC; CDR3aa: CASLGRVRGEQFF
j_gene: TRBJ1-2; abundance: .; v_gene: TRBV9; d_gene: .; len: 12; CDR3nt: TGTGCCAGCAGCGTAGGCGGCCAAGGCTACACCTTC; CDR3aa: CASSVGGQGYTF